Each of the 26 T cell receptor beta chains below was sequenced from the same sample in a study of cytomegalovirus exposure and HLA in healthy donors. The PCR ran on 60 Vbeta and 13 Jbeta primers. TCRdb keeps only in-frame clones here, not all; method: immunoSEQ multiplex PCR. The table records about 200,000 clones, roughly 85% of them present only once. Material for sequencing was PBMCs. The receptors were gathered from a woman in her late teens or twenties in good health and CMV-seronegative.

The V call is TRBV4-1, the J call TRBJ2-1; tentative D call: TRBD2 (5 bases). Trimming took off 4 bases at V and 4 bases at J, with 20 bases between the two ends. From germline, CDR1 is MGHRA and CDR2 YSYEKL. This CDR3 is 17 amino acids long. The CDR3 coding sequence is TGCGCCAGCAGCCTAACGTGGCTACCTCCGGGGTACAATGAGCAGTTCTTC. This gives the protein CASSLTWLPPGYNEQFF.

The chain has TRBV6-5 and TRBJ2-1; 14 positions agree with TRBD2. CDR1 MNHEY and CDR2 SVGAGI come from the germline V gene. CDR3 length equals 15 residues. Trimming took 4 bases from V and 9 from J; bases not matched to a gene: 5. The CDR3 region has the DNA TGTGCCAGCAGTTCTGGGACTAGCGGGAGTTGTGAGCAGTTCTTC. It is translated as CASSSGTSGSCEQFF.

The chain combines TRBV9 with TRBJ1-1; a possible D gene is TRBD1 (6 bases). The CDR3 runs 13 residues. Trimming took off 0 bases at V and 8 bases at J, with 11 bases between the two ends. Germline V lookup: CDR1 SGDLS, CDR2 YYNGEE. The CDR3 coding sequence is TGTGCCAGCAGCGTAGAGGTGGGGACAGAAGCTTTCTTT. Protein sequence: CASSVEVGTEAFF.

The chain joins TRBV6-5 to TRBJ1-1, with 11 bases that match TRBD1. CDR3 length: 14 amino acids. With V trimmed by 5 bases and J by 4 bases, 3 bases remained unmatched. CDR1 is MNHEY and CDR2 is SVGAGI in the germline V gene. CDR3 amino acids: CASSPGTGGTEAFF. CDR3 bases: TGTGCCAGCAGTCCGGGGACAGGGGGCACTGAAGCTTTCTTT.

V gene TRBV4-2 combines with J gene TRBJ2-7, with D perhaps TRBD2 (6 bases). CDR3 length: 15 residues. Per germline, CDR1 LGHNA and CDR2 YNFKEQ. Deletions cut 0 bases from V and 4 bases from J, with 13 bases between. The CDR3 coding sequence is TGTGCCAGCAGCCAAGATATCGCTAGCGTATACGAGCAGTACTTC. It codes for CASSQDIASVYEQYF.

This chain joins TRBV2 and TRBJ1-4; 10 nucleotides line up with TRBD1. The CDR3 length is 17 residues. Looked up from germline, CDR1 is SNHLY and CDR2 is FYNNEI. After removal of 6 bases from V and 8 bases from J, the junction contained 15 bases not matched to a gene. The CDR3 DNA sequence: TGTGCCAGCAGGTTCGGGACAGGGGCCGCGGGGCGAGAAAAACTGTTTTTT. This sequence encodes CASRFGTGAAGREKLFF.

This chain connects TRBV4-1 to TRBJ2-2; maybe TRBD2 (5 bases). The germline V gene encodes CDR1 MGHRA and CDR2 YSYEKL. V was pared by 1 base and J by 0 bases, with 9 bases between. The CDR3 is 16 residues long. Here the CDR3 reads CASSQARDANTGELFF. The CDR3 DNA reads as TGCGCCAGCAGCCAAGCCCGGGATGCGAACACCGGGGAGCTGTTTTTT.

The chain has TRBV28 and TRBJ2-7; 7 bases are a match to TRBD2. The CDR3 has 15 amino acids. V gave up 3 bases and J gave up 3 bases; unmatched junction bases: 8. In germline, CDR1 is MDHEN, CDR2 SYDVKM. CDR3 DNA: TGTGCCAGCAGTTTTGCCGGGACTACCTACTACGAGCAGTACTTC. It encodes CASSFAGTTYYEQYF.

The J gene is TRBJ1-1, the V gene TRBV9, with TRBD1 matching over 9 bases. Germline V gene lookup returns CDR1 SGDLS and CDR2 YYNGEE. There are 15 residues in the CDR3. The V gene end was trimmed by 3 bases and the J gene end by 1 base; junction bases not matched to a gene: 4. The CDR3 is CASSGTGGANTEAFF. The CDR3 DNA reads as TGTGCCAGCAGCGGAACAGGGGGCGCGAACACTGAAGCTTTCTTT.

The J gene is TRBJ2-3, the V gene TRBV11-3; 8 bases line up with TRBD2. Trimming took 1 base from V and 4 from J; bases not matched to a gene: 13. The CDR3 has 18 amino acids. The germline gives CDR1 SGHNT, CDR2 YENEEA. DNA of the CDR3: TGTGCCAGCAGCTTAGGTCTAACGACTAGCGTTAGTCCAGATACGCAGTATTTT. Its protein product is CASSLGLTTSVSPDTQYF.

In this sample, this clone turned up a few times. Other nucleotide sequences in the sample specify the same CDR3. The chain uses TRBV30 and TRBJ1-3; D not resolved. The CDR3 is 14 residues long. Germline V gives CDR1 GTSNPN, CDR2 SVGIG (reference sequence). Trimming cost V 0 bases and J 0 bases, with 6 bases left between them. CDR3 DNA: TGTGCCTGGAGTGTTGAGCGCTCTGGAAACACCATATATTTT. As protein: CAWSVERSGNTIYF.

This sequence joins TRBV7-8 and TRBJ1-1; D not resolved. Between the trimmed V and J ends, which lost 0 bases and 0 bases, there was a span of 11 bases. The germline CDR1 and CDR2 sequences are SGHVS and FQNEAQ. CDR3 length: 16 residues. The CDR3 reads CASSLARASLNTEAFF. CDR3 DNA: TGTGCCAGCAGCTTAGCGCGTGCAAGCCTGAACACTGAAGCTTTCTTT.

The rearrangement links TRBV27 to TRBJ2-3; D is possibly TRBD2 (6 bases). Germline CDR1 is MNHEY and CDR2 is SMNVEV (reference sequence). The CDR3 covers 13 residues. V lost 0 bases and J 7 bases, leaving 8 bases between the germline ends. As DNA, the CDR3 is TGTGCCAGCAGTTTATCCCTAGCGAATACGCAGTATTTT. As protein: CASSLSLANTQYF.

The chain has TRBV4-3 and TRBJ2-3; D perhaps matches TRBD1 (6 bases). CDR3 size: 15 residues. CDR1 is LGHNA, CDR2 YSLEER, per germline. The V end lost 0 bases, the J end lost 4 bases, and 11 bases lay between the germline ends. As DNA, the CDR3 is TGCGCCAGCAGCCAAGACTTACAGGGAGCAGATACGCAGTATTTT. Residues: CASSQDLQGADTQYF.

Comment on this clone: An end of the junction differs from the germline gene, which may be a read error. The chain is built from TRBV20-1 and TRBJ2-7, with D possibly matching TRBD2 (6 bases). The CDR3 is made up of 11 amino acids. Germline loops: CDR1 DFQATT, CDR2 SNEGSKA (reference sequence). This CDR3 is CSARAGYEQYF. The CDR3 nucleotides are TGCAGTGCGAGAGCGGGCTACGAGCAGTACTTC.

This sequence joins TRBV25-1 and TRBJ2-1, with a tentative D call TRBD2 (5 bases). The CDR3 spans 17 residues. Trimming took 0 bases from V and 0 from J, leaving 12 bases between them. Germline loops: CDR1 MGHDK, CDR2 SYGVNS. CDR3 loop: CASSEYKDFRSYNEQFF. CDR3 sequence (DNA): TGTGCCAGCAGTGAATATAAGGACTTCCGCTCCTACAATGAGCAGTTCTTC.

The rearrangement links TRBV5-6 to TRBJ2-7; 8 nucleotides match TRBD2. V dropped 4 bases and J dropped 2; count of bases not matched to a gene: 5. The CDR3 has 14 amino acids. The V gene's germline CDR1 is SGHDT and CDR2 YYEEEE. The CDR3 here is CASSQTSVPYEQYV. CDR3 bases: TGTGCCAGCAGCCAGACTAGCGTCCCCTACGAGCAGTACGTC.

The CDR3 nucleotides read TGTGCCAGCGGAGCAGGGTTGAGCTCCTATAATTCACCCCTCCACTTT. Its protein product is CASGAGLSSYNSPLHF. The V gene is TRBV2, the J gene TRBJ1-6; D might be TRBD1 (5 bases). The V and J ends lost 8 bases and 0 bases respectively, with 14 bases between them. This CDR3 has 16 residues. Germline V gives CDR1 SNHLY, CDR2 FYNNEI. Drawing the rest from reference TRBV2 and TRBJ1-6, the complete variable domain is EPEVTQTPSHQVTQMGQEVILRCVPISNHLYFYWYRQILGQKVEFLVSFYNNEISEKSEIFDDQFSVERPDGSNFTLKIRSTKLEDSAMYFCASGAGLSSYNSPLHFGNGTRLTVT.

DNA for the CDR3: TGTGCTAGTGGATCGACTAACTACAATGAGCAGTTCTTC. Its translation: CASGSTNYNEQFF. This chain joins TRBV12-5 and TRBJ2-1; tentatively, D is TRBD2 (5 bases). Trimming pared 6 bases from V and 3 bases from J, leaving 9 bases between. The CDR3 is 13 amino acids. Germline assignment: CDR1 LGHNT and CDR2 FRNRAP.

V and J are TRBV9 and TRBJ2-7; maybe TRBD2 (5 bases). Between the trimmed V and J ends, which lost 0 bases and 4 bases, there was a span of 14 bases. The length of the CDR3 is 15 residues. Germline-derived CDR1 and CDR2 are SGDLS and YYNGEE. CDR3 bases: TGTGCCAGCAGCGTAGTGGACTCCCGTATTTACGAGCAGTACTTC. Translating it yields CASSVVDSRIYEQYF.

This clone has only one observation. This chain uses TRBV27 with TRBJ2-5; 10 positions agree with TRBD2. The end of the DNA is better explained by TRBJ2-7, so the J call may be wrong. Germline V lookup: CDR1 MNHEY, CDR2 SMNVEV (reference sequence). The CDR3 loop spans 15 amino acids. The DNA of the CDR3 is TGTGCCAGCAGTTTAAGAGCGGGAGGGGCCTACGAGCAGTACTTC. This translates into CASSLRAGGAYEQYF.

This clone was detected only once. The chain joins TRBV19 to TRBJ2-5; D is possibly TRBD1 (5 bases). Germline V gene data show CDR1 as LNHDA and CDR2 as SQIVND (reference sequence). Trimming took off 3 bases at V and 5 bases at J, with 10 bases between the two ends. This CDR3 has 13 amino acids. The CDR3 sequence is CASSIRGFETQYF. The CDR3 DNA is TGTGCCAGTAGTATTAGGGGTTTCGAGACCCAGTACTTC.

The CDR3 loop reads CATSRDPGNNEQFF. The CDR3 coding sequence is TGTGCCACCAGCAGGGATCCAGGGAACAATGAGCAGTTCTTC. The V call is TRBV15, the J call TRBJ2-1; D might be TRBD1 (5 bases). The CDR3 extends over 14 amino acids. Germline lookup yields CDR1 LNHNV and CDR2 YYDKDF (reference sequence). V gave up 3 bases and J gave up 5 bases, with 11 bases separating them.

This chain connects TRBV21-1 to TRBJ1-1. TRBV21-1 corresponds to a pseudogene. CDR3 length equals 12 residues. CDR3 bases: TGTGCCAGCAGCAAATGGATGGAGGGGGCTTTCTTT. This translates into CASSKWMEGAFF.

This chain connects TRBV5-1 to TRBJ2-2; D may be TRBD1 (6 bases). Trimming cost V 0 bases and J 1 base, with 13 bases left between them. Looked up from germline, CDR1 is SGHRS and CDR2 is YFSETQ. This CDR3 contains 17 residues. The CDR3 DNA reads as TGCGCCAGCAGCTTGGAGGGACACCGACTGAACACCGGGGAGCTGTTTTTT. It encodes CASSLEGHRLNTGELFF.

This clone appeared a single time. This rearrangement joins TRBV28 to TRBJ2-2, with 7 bases lining up with TRBD2. The CDR3 is 19 amino acids. Germline assignment: CDR1 MDHEN and CDR2 SYDVKM. The J segment lost 2 bases and the V segment lost 5 bases, leaving 17 bases of the junction unmatched. The CDR3 bases are TGTGCCAGCAGTCTCGGACTAGAAGCGGGAAGGAGAAACACCGGGGAGCTGTTTTTT. This sequence encodes CASSLGLEAGRRNTGELFF. Based on the CDR3 plus reference TRBV28 and TRBJ2-2, the full variable domain is DVKVTQSSRYLVKRTGEKVFLECVQDMDHENMFWYRQDPGLGLRLIYFSYDVKMKEKGDIPEGYSVSREKKERFSLILESASTNQTSMYLCASSLGLEAGRRNTGELFFGEGSRLTVL.